This T cell receptor (beta chain) was documented in a study of shared clonotypes between healthy human individuals. Study-wide results and limits: The naive CD4 repertoires of several donors were compared, and approximately 5% of clonotypes were shared. Among non-shared clonotypes, generation probabilities were lower than among those shared by all four donors.

The sample holds one count of this clone. Its specificity is not known. The germline gives CDR1 MNHNY, CDR2 SVGAGI (reference sequence). The CDR3 is made up of 15 amino acids. Trimming shortened V by 4 bases and J by 2 bases, and 15 bases separated the two germline ends. The table came from immunoSEQ multiplex PCR; TCRdb's copy has only in-frame clones and leaves some out. Of roughly 1.4 million clones in the sample, approximately 98.5% were seen once. The J gene is TRBJ2-7, the V gene TRBV6-6; tentatively, D is TRBD2 (7 bases). Sequencing was carried out using naive CD4+ T cells sorted from blood. Subset meaning: CD45RA+ positively selected. This sequence originates from a man aged 25-45 years in good health. The CDR3 is CASSFYGGGTYEQYF. Here the CDR3 DNA reads TGTGCCAGCAGTTTTTATGGCGGGGGCACCTACGAGCAGTACTTC.